This TCR beta chain was sequenced in a study of CD8 T cells in Susac syndrome. While CD8+ and CD4+ T cells were isolated negatively, TEMRA cells were enriched by FACS. Random hexamers primed reverse transcription of about 0.45 to 1 ug RNA. MiXCR was run by TCRdb on the immunoSEQ multiplex PCR reads, yielding one entry per CDR3 protein. The sample has 130,000 or so distinct CDR3 sequences, 75% to 90% seen once; the top ten hold 0.45% to 0.6%. V lost 1 base to trimming and J lost 4 bases, with 2 bases between them. This CDR3 region has 12 residues. Per germline, CDR1 SGHVS and CDR2 FQNEAQ. The V call is TRBV7-8, the J call TRBJ1-5; D gene unclear. The receptor was isolated from a human donor with multiple sclerosis. Material: CD8+ T cells from PBMCs. The CDR3 sequence: CASSLDNQPQHF. DNA of the CDR3: TGTGCCAGCAGCTTAGATAATCAGCCCCAGCATTTT.